The rows below give T cell receptor beta chains drawn from one sample of a study of CD4 T cells in relation to SARS-CoV-2 and coronaviruses. The data were produced by immunoSEQ multiplex PCR, yet TCRdb's version contains in-frame clones alone and is incomplete. The repertoire holds 15,000 to 20,000 clones, more than 75% seen once, with around 15% in the top ten. Antigens of these TCRs are unknown. Source material: CD4+ T cells from PBMCs, cultured in vitro. These receptors were obtained from a human donor in good health. CDR3s leave out the opening cysteine and the closing phenylalanine or tryptophan. The order of the fields is J gene, clone size, V gene, CDR3 protein. Not every row has a clone size; where given, it reads once, few, many or a size class.

j_gene: TRBJ2-2
abundance: once
v_gene: TRBV5-1
CDR3aa: ASSLGDRDTGELF

j_gene: TRBJ2-7
abundance: once
v_gene: TRBV5-4
CDR3aa: ASSLDSQLYEQY

j_gene: TRBJ1-4
abundance: few
v_gene: TRBV10-1
CDR3aa: ASSRRDRRNEKLF

j_gene: TRBJ2-1
abundance: once
v_gene: TRBV5-1
CDR3aa: ASSLVPGQHNEQF

j_gene: TRBJ1-5
abundance: .
v_gene: TRBV5-1
CDR3aa: ASSLSGELNQPQH

j_gene: TRBJ1-1
abundance: .
v_gene: TRBV10-2
CDR3aa: ASSEPTGSRAEAF

j_gene: TRBJ2-5
abundance: .
v_gene: TRBV7-7
CDR3aa: ASSVGLAGAETQY

j_gene: TRBJ2-3
abundance: .
v_gene: TRBV5-1
CDR3aa: ASRFSQDTQY

j_gene: TRBJ1-2
abundance: .
v_gene: TRBV30
CDR3aa: AWSVGRVNYGYT

j_gene: TRBJ2-1
abundance: .
v_gene: TRBV24-1
CDR3aa: ATSQGFTEQF

j_gene: TRBJ2-2
abundance: few
v_gene: TRBV7-3
CDR3aa: ASSVHPWTNTGELF

j_gene: TRBJ2-5
abundance: .
v_gene: TRBV7-2
CDR3aa: TSSASGTSGTQY

j_gene: TRBJ1-6
abundance: few
v_gene: TRBV3-1/TRBV3-2
CDR3aa: ASSLFQTASNSPLH

j_gene: TRBJ2-5
abundance: .
v_gene: TRBV25-1
CDR3aa: ASSEDRPPGETQY

j_gene: TRBJ1-5
abundance: .
v_gene: TRBV21-1
CDR3aa: ASSNRTAPYSNQPQH

j_gene: TRBJ2-1
abundance: few
v_gene: TRBV7-2
CDR3aa: ASSLGLGGNEQF

j_gene: TRBJ2-1
abundance: .
v_gene: TRBV2
CDR3aa: ASSVLGFSSYNEQF

j_gene: TRBJ1-1
abundance: few
v_gene: TRBV7-3
CDR3aa: ASSPGGASEAF

j_gene: TRBJ1-1
abundance: .
v_gene: TRBV12-3/TRBV12-4
CDR3aa: ASRPYGYTEAF

j_gene: TRBJ1-1
abundance: .
v_gene: TRBV6-5
CDR3aa: ASSSGRETEAF

j_gene: TRBJ1-2
abundance: .
v_gene: TRBV5-4
CDR3aa: ASSLATGRDYGYT

j_gene: TRBJ2-7
abundance: .
v_gene: TRBV7-6
CDR3aa: ASSLAGQYEQY

j_gene: TRBJ1-1
abundance: .
v_gene: TRBV29-1
CDR3aa: SVDTGNTEAF

j_gene: TRBJ2-2
abundance: once
v_gene: TRBV6-5
CDR3aa: ASSYARQNTGELF

j_gene: TRBJ1-6
abundance: once
v_gene: TRBV10-3
CDR3aa: AINAGAFNSPLH

j_gene: TRBJ2-7
abundance: .
v_gene: TRBV2
CDR3aa: ASSEDVGFGSEQY

j_gene: TRBJ1-1
abundance: .
v_gene: TRBV29-1
CDR3aa: SVEDPQSRGAF

j_gene: TRBJ2-7
abundance: .
v_gene: TRBV6-6
CDR3aa: ASSQREGPFPLYEQY

j_gene: TRBJ2-2
abundance: few
v_gene: TRBV6-5
CDR3aa: ASSVTANTGELF

j_gene: TRBJ1-2
abundance: .
v_gene: TRBV2
CDR3aa: ASSEDVDGYT

j_gene: TRBJ1-4
abundance: medium-sized
v_gene: TRBV18
CDR3aa: ASSPVSDRPTNEKLF

j_gene: TRBJ2-5
abundance: .
v_gene: TRBV19
CDR3aa: ASSQDRGQETQY

j_gene: TRBJ2-5
abundance: .
v_gene: TRBV24-1
CDR3aa: ATSPLGAGETQY

j_gene: TRBJ2-2
abundance: .
v_gene: TRBV3-1/TRBV3-2
CDR3aa: ASSIIAGELF

j_gene: TRBJ2-7
abundance: .
v_gene: TRBV4-1
CDR3aa: ASSPWGRLAGDSYEQY

j_gene: TRBJ1-1
abundance: few
v_gene: TRBV5-1
CDR3aa: ASSLGQGALGTEAF

j_gene: TRBJ2-7
abundance: once
v_gene: TRBV11-3
CDR3aa: ASSFGAGAREQY

j_gene: TRBJ2-1
abundance: .
v_gene: TRBV9
CDR3aa: ASSSLGGIYNEQF

j_gene: TRBJ2-2
abundance: .
v_gene: TRBV7-2
CDR3aa: ASSLTGVYANTGELF

j_gene: TRBJ2-2
abundance: .
v_gene: TRBV5-1
CDR3aa: ASSFGRTGELF

j_gene: TRBJ2-1
abundance: .
v_gene: TRBV10-3
CDR3aa: AIRAPNAGRGYNEQF

j_gene: TRBJ2-7
abundance: .
v_gene: TRBV19
CDR3aa: ASSLQGASSYEQY

j_gene: TRBJ2-4
abundance: .
v_gene: TRBV6-5
CDR3aa: ASSREIREIQY

j_gene: TRBJ1-4
abundance: few
v_gene: TRBV20-1
CDR3aa: SASTDSGTNEKLF

j_gene: TRBJ2-7
abundance: .
v_gene: TRBV27
CDR3aa: ASSRRNSYEQY

j_gene: TRBJ2-7
abundance: .
v_gene: TRBV27
CDR3aa: ASSWNRTSGRASYEQY

j_gene: TRBJ2-3
abundance: .
v_gene: TRBV5-1
CDR3aa: ASSLGQGSTDTQY

j_gene: TRBJ1-1
abundance: .
v_gene: TRBV19
CDR3aa: ASNRESLWTEAF

j_gene: TRBJ1-4
abundance: once
v_gene: TRBV28
CDR3aa: ASNLQGTNEKLF

j_gene: TRBJ2-7
abundance: .
v_gene: TRBV12-5
CDR3aa: ASGFGSGGILYEQY

j_gene: TRBJ2-7
abundance: .
v_gene: TRBV2
CDR3aa: ASSAGTGGVYEQY

j_gene: TRBJ2-2
abundance: .
v_gene: TRBV9
CDR3aa: ASSLTGTSATGELF

j_gene: TRBJ2-7
abundance: .
v_gene: TRBV19
CDR3aa: ASSIEAGTSGSHEQY

j_gene: TRBJ2-1
abundance: .
v_gene: TRBV5-4
CDR3aa: ASSYPGQGYNEQF

j_gene: TRBJ1-5
abundance: .
v_gene: TRBV30
CDR3aa: AWSVRGGSIRHQPQH

j_gene: TRBJ2-7
abundance: .
v_gene: TRBV11-3
CDR3aa: ASSRLPGQGNEQY

j_gene: TRBJ2-2
abundance: .
v_gene: TRBV19
CDR3aa: ASEGPFTGELF

j_gene: TRBJ2-1
abundance: .
v_gene: TRBV4-2
CDR3aa: ASSQAAVQGYNEQF

j_gene: TRBJ2-7
abundance: .
v_gene: TRBV6-5
CDR3aa: ASSSAGTGDHEQY